This T cell receptor (beta chain) was observed in a study of cytomegalovirus exposure and HLA in healthy donors. PCR was performed using 60 Vbeta and 13 Jbeta primers. The authors' processing: Tens of millions of unique TCR beta chains, 10 million to 14 million shared, were counted in a later analysis. TCRdb's copy holds only in-frame clones and misses some; the assay was immunoSEQ multiplex PCR. V and J calls and clone size are given by that table; D and trimming were obtained from the DNA. This table has roughly 110,000 clones, approximately 74% appearing once. Findings of the study overall: The majority of TCR sequences were rare, yet some public TCRs appeared in many donors.

On this clone: What it recognizes is unknown.

The CDR3 spans 17 residues. With 7 bases clipped from V and 1 base from J, the junction kept 10 bases outside the gene matches. Germline loops: CDR1 SNHLY, CDR2 FYNNEI. The chain recombines TRBV2 with TRBJ1-6; 7 nucleotides agree with TRBD1. Sequenced input: PBMCs. This TCR was recovered from a woman aged 40 to 50 in good health and CMV-seropositive. CDR3 residues: CASTQGQIGSYNSPLHF. The CDR3 coding sequence is TGTGCCAGCACCCAGGGACAGATCGGATCCTATAATTCACCCCTCCACTTT.